This TCR beta chain was captured in a study of cytomegalovirus exposure and HLA in healthy donors. Whole-study results and caveats: An ancestry cluster, one associated with Asian ancestry, reportedly showed fewer N-insertions than the roughly 700-donor mean in a later analysis. In a later analysis, HLA-associated beta chains showed higher expansion and lower generation probabilities than comparable chains. The study put 150 to 200 TCR beta chains on its list as cytomegalovirus-associated. Differences between HLA loci emerged in a later analysis of TCR association rates, with DRB1 most and HLA-C fewest.

This clone was seen a handful of times. Its antigen is not known. V lost 5 bases to trimming and J lost 4 bases, with 12 bases between them. Germline V CDR1 and CDR2: SNHLY, FYNNEI. The CDR3 covers 14 residues. PCR employed 60 Vbeta and 13 Jbeta primers. Repertoires were generated with immunoSEQ multiplex PCR, while TCRdb's copy carries only in-frame clones and drops some. The repertoire holds around 88,000 clones, with roughly 80% as singletons. The chain combines TRBV2 with TRBJ1-5; the D is unclear. The sequence came from a man between 50 and 59 years old in good health and CMV-seropositive. Input material: PBMCs. CDR3 protein: CASSSGTANQPQHF. The CDR3 DNA sequence: TGTGCCAGCAGTTCGGGAACAGCTAATCAGCCCCAGCATTTT.